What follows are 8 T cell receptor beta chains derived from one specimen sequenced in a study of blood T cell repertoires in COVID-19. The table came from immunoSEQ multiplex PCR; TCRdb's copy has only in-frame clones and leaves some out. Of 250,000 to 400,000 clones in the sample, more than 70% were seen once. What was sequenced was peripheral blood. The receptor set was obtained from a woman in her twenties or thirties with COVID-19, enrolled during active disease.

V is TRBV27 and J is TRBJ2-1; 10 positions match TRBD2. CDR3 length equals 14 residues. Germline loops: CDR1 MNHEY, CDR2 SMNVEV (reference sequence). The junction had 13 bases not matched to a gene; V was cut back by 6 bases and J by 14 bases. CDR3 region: CASSMRLAGLGEFF. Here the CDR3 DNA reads TGTGCCAGCAGCATGCGACTAGCGGGCCTTGGGGAGTTCTTC.

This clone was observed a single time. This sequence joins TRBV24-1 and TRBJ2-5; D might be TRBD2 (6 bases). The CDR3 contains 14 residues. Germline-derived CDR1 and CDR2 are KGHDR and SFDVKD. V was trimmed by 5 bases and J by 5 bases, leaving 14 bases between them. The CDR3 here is CATSGASAGETQYF. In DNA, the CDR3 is TGTGCCACCAGTGGGGCTAGCGCGGGGGAGACCCAGTACTTC.

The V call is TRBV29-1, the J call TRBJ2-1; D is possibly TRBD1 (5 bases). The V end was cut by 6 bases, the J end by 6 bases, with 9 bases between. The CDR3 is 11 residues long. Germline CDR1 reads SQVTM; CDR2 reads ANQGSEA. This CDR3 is CSVDRANEQFF. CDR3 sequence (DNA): TGCAGCGTAGACAGAGCCAATGAGCAGTTCTTC.

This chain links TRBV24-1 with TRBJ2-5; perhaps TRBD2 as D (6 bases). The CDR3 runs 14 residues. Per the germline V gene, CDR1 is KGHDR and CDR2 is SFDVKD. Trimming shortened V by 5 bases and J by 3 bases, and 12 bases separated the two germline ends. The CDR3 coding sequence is TGTGCCACCAGTGGGCCCGGGACTGAAGAGACCCAGTACTTC. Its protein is CATSGPGTEETQYF.

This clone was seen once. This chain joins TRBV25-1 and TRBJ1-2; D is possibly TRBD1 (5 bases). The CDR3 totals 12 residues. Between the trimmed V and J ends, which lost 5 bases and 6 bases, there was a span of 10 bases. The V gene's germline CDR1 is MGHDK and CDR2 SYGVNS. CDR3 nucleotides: TGTGCCAGCAGTAAAACAGGCCATGGCTACACCTTC. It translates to CASSKTGHGYTF.

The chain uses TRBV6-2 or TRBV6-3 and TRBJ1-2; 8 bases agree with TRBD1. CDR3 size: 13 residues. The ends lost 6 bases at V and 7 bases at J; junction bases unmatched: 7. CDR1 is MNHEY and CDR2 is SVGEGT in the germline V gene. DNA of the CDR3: TGTGCCAGCAGCCTCGGGACAGGTGGTGGCTACACCTTC. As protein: CASSLGTGGGYTF.

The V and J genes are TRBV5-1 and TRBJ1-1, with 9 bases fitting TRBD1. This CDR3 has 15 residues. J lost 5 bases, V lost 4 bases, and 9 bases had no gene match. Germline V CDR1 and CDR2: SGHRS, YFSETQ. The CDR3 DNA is TGCGCCAGCAGCCCCTATACAGGGGGCGGTACTGAAGCTTTCTTT. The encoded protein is CASSPYTGGGTEAFF.

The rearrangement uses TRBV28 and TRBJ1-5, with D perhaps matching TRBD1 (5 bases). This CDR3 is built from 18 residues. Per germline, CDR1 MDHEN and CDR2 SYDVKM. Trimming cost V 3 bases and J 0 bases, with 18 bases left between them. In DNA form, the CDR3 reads TGTGCCAGCAGTTTGGGGTTTGGGGACTTAATTAGCAATCAGCCCCAGCATTTT. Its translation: CASSLGFGDLISNQPQHF.